This is a list of T cell receptor beta chains from one sample in a study of T-cell memory formation after mild COVID-19. TCRdb reprocessed the 5' RACE reads with MiXCR, giving one entry per CDR3 protein. The table records about 150,000 distinct CDR3 sequences, about a third of them present only once. The sample was PBMCs or a T cell subset sorted from them (not recorded which). All receptors derive from an adult woman who had mild COVID-19 (a few samples of this study predate the infection). Cell type and time point are not known. Both conserved end residues are part of each CDR3. D genes are given only for firm matches. A clone size is listed for some rows: how often the clone was seen (once, few, many), or a class if it is expanded.

D: -
size: -
V: TRBV2
J: TRBJ2-3
CDR3: CASITLATDTQYF
DNA: TGTGCCAGCATAACGTTAGCGACAGATACGCAGTATTTT

D: TRBD2
size: few
V: TRBV7-2
J: TRBJ2-3
CDR3: CASSSLSRLADTDTQYF
DNA: TGTGCCAGCAGCTCCTTGAGCCGACTAGCGGACACAGATACGCAGTATTTT

D: -
size: -
V: TRBV5-1
J: TRBJ2-7
CDR3: CASSLSRLSSYEQYF
DNA: TGCGCCAGCAGCTTGTCGAGACTGAGCTCCTACGAGCAGTACTTC

D: TRBD1
size: -
V: TRBV4-2
J: TRBJ1-2
CDR3: CASNPGQGFYGYTF
DNA: TGTGCCAGCAATCCGGGACAGGGATTTTATGGCTACACCTTC

D: TRBD2
size: few
V: TRBV7-9
J: TRBJ2-1
CDR3: CASSPRTSGSYNEQFF
DNA: TGTGCCAGCAGCCCCCGGACTAGCGGGAGCTACAATGAGCAGTTCTTC

D: TRBD1
size: few
V: TRBV5-1
J: TRBJ2-7
CDR3: CASSGRPGQGLEQYF
DNA: TGCGCCAGCAGCGGAAGGCCGGGACAGGGTTTGGAGCAGTACTTC

D: TRBD1
size: -
V: TRBV4-3
J: TRBJ2-2
CDR3: CASSQATGQPGELFF
DNA: TGCGCCAGCAGCCAAGCAACGGGACAGCCCGGGGAGCTGTTTTTT

D: TRBD1
size: once
V: TRBV24-1
J: TRBJ2-3
CDR3: CATSGDRGPSTYTQYF
DNA: TGTGCCACCAGTGGGGACAGGGGTCCAAGCACATATACGCAGTATTTT

D: -
size: -
V: TRBV5-1
J: TRBJ2-6
CDR3: CASSVQGRGANVLTF
DNA: TGCGCCAGCAGCGTTCAGGGGAGAGGGGCCAACGTCCTGACTTTC

D: -
size: few
V: TRBV3-1
J: TRBJ1-2
CDR3: CASSQPGYGVGYTF
DNA: TGTGCCAGCAGCCAACCGGGGTATGGGGTTGGCTACACCTTC

D: TRBD1
size: -
V: TRBV7-3
J: TRBJ2-1
CDR3: CASSRAGTGGNEQFF
DNA: TGTGCCAGCAGCCGAGCCGGGACAGGGGGGAATGAGCAGTTCTTC

D: -
size: -
V: TRBV11-2
J: TRBJ2-5
CDR3: CASSLAGEALDGTQYF
DNA: TGTGCCAGCAGCTTAGCCGGCGAAGCCCTGGATGGGACCCAGTACTTC

D: -
size: -
V: TRBV9
J: TRBJ2-1
CDR3: CASSPHTAGTNKGEQFF
DNA: TGTGCCAGCAGCCCTCACACCGCCGGGACCAATAAGGGTGAGCAGTTCTTC

D: -
size: few
V: TRBV27
J: TRBJ2-1
CDR3: CASSLLGDEQFF
DNA: TGTGCCAGCAGTCTCCTAGGGGATGAGCAGTTCTTC

D: -
size: -
V: TRBV28
J: TRBJ2-7
CDR3: CASHGGTHLYEQYF
DNA: TGTGCCAGCCACGGGGGTACACACCTCTACGAGCAGTACTTC

D: TRBD2
size: -
V: TRBV4-3
J: TRBJ2-7
CDR3: CASSHGTSGIYEQYF
DNA: TGCGCCAGCAGCCACGGGACTAGCGGGATCTACGAGCAGTACTTC

D: TRBD1
size: few
V: TRBV9
J: TRBJ2-5
CDR3: CASSVVPTGQGAETQYF
DNA: TGTGCCAGCAGCGTAGTCCCAACAGGACAGGGGGCAGAGACCCAGTACTTC

D: TRBD2
size: -
V: TRBV5-1
J: TRBJ2-1
CDR3: CASSIHAGGGARYEQFF
DNA: TGCGCCAGCAGCATCCATGCAGGCGGGGGGGCCAGGTATGAGCAGTTCTTC

D: TRBD1
size: -
V: TRBV7-9
J: TRBJ1-1
CDR3: CASSPTGGVTEAFF
DNA: TGTGCCAGCAGCCCGACAGGGGGTGTCACTGAAGCTTTCTTT

D: TRBD1
size: few
V: TRBV7-9
J: TRBJ1-1
CDR3: CASSPRQGLGAFF
DNA: TGTGCCAGCAGCCCCAGACAGGGGCTGGGAGCTTTCTTT

D: -
size: -
V: TRBV5-1
J: TRBJ1-1
CDR3: CASASGQGNNEAFF
DNA: TGCGCCAGCGCCTCGGGGCAGGGGAATAATGAAGCTTTCTTT

D: -
size: -
V: TRBV5-6
J: TRBJ2-7
CDR3: CASSTEQKYEQYF
DNA: TGTGCCAGCAGCACGGAACAGAAATACGAGCAGTACTTC

D: -
size: -
V: TRBV7-9
J: TRBJ2-7
CDR3: CASSPFSGPSYEQYF
DNA: TGTGCCAGCAGCCCCTTCAGCGGCCCTTCCTACGAGCAGTACTTC

D: -
size: -
V: TRBV7-9
J: TRBJ2-1
CDR3: CASSSGVGPNNEQFF
DNA: TGTGCCAGCAGCTCCGGTGTTGGACCAAACAATGAGCAGTTCTTC

D: TRBD1
size: -
V: TRBV12-3/TRBV12-4
J: TRBJ2-7
CDR3: CASSPGQGGPYEQYF
DNA: TGTGCCAGCAGCCCGGGACAGGGGGGCCCCTACGAGCAGTACTTC

D: -
size: -
V: TRBV7-9
J: TRBJ2-3
CDR3: CASSTSGGRGSTDTQYF
DNA: TGTGCCAGCAGCACATCCGGAGGGAGGGGGAGCACAGATACGCAGTATTTT

D: -
size: -
V: TRBV3-1
J: TRBJ2-5
CDR3: CASRNWETQYF
DNA: TGTGCCAGCAGAAACTGGGAGACCCAGTACTTC

D: -
size: -
V: TRBV3-1
J: TRBJ2-7
CDR3: CASSHQGVQYEQYF
DNA: TGTGCCAGCAGCCACCAGGGTGTCCAATACGAGCAGTACTTC

D: TRBD2
size: -
V: TRBV7-2
J: TRBJ2-4
CDR3: CASSPGGGYLAKNIQYF
DNA: TGTGCCAGCTCCCCGGGGGGGGGTTACCTCGCCAAAAACATTCAGTACTTC

D: -
size: -
V: TRBV29-1
J: TRBJ2-3
CDR3: CSAVNRGTDTQYF
DNA: TGCAGCGCCGTAAACAGGGGCACAGATACGCAGTATTTT

D: -
size: -
V: TRBV30
J: TRBJ1-1
CDR3: CAWSVRTFDGEAFF
DNA: TGTGCCTGGAGTGTACGGACATTCGACGGCGAAGCTTTCTTT

D: -
size: -
V: TRBV24-1
J: TRBJ2-3
CDR3: CATSETDRRSTSTDTQYF
DNA: TGTGCCACCAGTGAAACAGACAGGCGATCTACTAGCACAGATACGCAGTATTTT

D: -
size: few
V: TRBV11-3
J: TRBJ1-1
CDR3: CASAWGRDTEAFF
DNA: TGTGCCAGCGCTTGGGGCAGGGACACTGAAGCTTTCTTT

D: TRBD1
size: -
V: TRBV18
J: TRBJ2-3
CDR3: CASSPGQSTQYF
DNA: TGTGCCAGCTCACCGGGACAGAGTACGCAGTATTTT

D: -
size: -
V: TRBV5-1
J: TRBJ1-1
CDR3: CASRSGETGTEAFF
DNA: TGCGCCAGCAGGAGTGGGGAGACGGGCACTGAAGCTTTCTTT

D: -
size: few
V: TRBV3-1
J: TRBJ2-7
CDR3: CASSQGTGEYYEQYF
DNA: TGTGCCAGCAGCCAAGGGACGGGAGAGTACTACGAGCAGTACTTC